This T cell receptor (beta chain) was retrieved from a study of cytomegalovirus exposure and HLA in healthy donors. With 60 Vbeta and 13 Jbeta primers, the PCR was carried out. Method: immunoSEQ multiplex PCR; TCRdb's copy keeps in-frame clones and lacks some. Here the sample spans roughly 140,000 clones, around 80% being singletons. This CDR3 comprises 14 residues. The germline V gene encodes CDR1 MDHEN and CDR2 SYDVKM. Trimming took off 10 bases at V and 2 bases at J, with 14 bases between the two ends. Sequencing used PBMCs. The sequence was collected from a woman in her thirties or forties in good health and CMV-seropositive. The rearrangement uses TRBV28 and TRBJ2-2; tentatively, D is TRBD1 (5 bases). The CDR3 nucleotides read TGTGCCATAGTTGGGGCCTTAAACACCGGGGAGCTGTTTTTT. Translating it yields CAIVGALNTGELFF.